Presented here are 29 T cell receptor beta chains from one specimen sequenced in a study of CD8 T cells in Susac syndrome. About 0.5 to 1 ug RNA was reverse transcribed with random hexamers. TCRdb re-called the immunoSEQ multiplex PCR reads through MiXCR, storing one row per CDR3 protein. The sample shows under 200,000 distinct CDR3 sequences, around 94% of them seen only once. Sequenced sample: CD4+ T cells from PBMCs. All receptors derive from a human donor in good health.

This clonotype was observed a single time. The genes are TRBV30 and TRBJ1-2; 7 bases line up with TRBD1. The germline V gene has CDR1 GTSNPN and CDR2 SVGIG (reference sequence). This CDR3 has 15 amino acids. With 3 bases clipped from V and 4 bases from J, the junction kept 11 bases outside the gene matches. CDR3 in amino acids: CAWSLPGQLLYGYTF. In DNA form, the CDR3 reads TGTGCCTGGAGCCTACCGGGACAGCTACTCTATGGCTACACCTTC. The variable domain in full, with the rest retrieved from reference TRBV30 and TRBJ1-2, is SQTIHQWPATLVQPVGSPLSLECTVEGTSNPNLYWYRQAAGRGLQLLFYSVGIGQISSEVPQNLSASRPQDRQFILSSKKLLLSDSGFYLCAWSLPGQLLYGYTFGSGTRLTVV.

The chain employs TRBV20-1 and TRBJ2-1; 7 bases fit TRBD2. The CDR3 covers 14 residues. V gave up 7 bases and J gave up 7 bases; unmatched junction bases: 13. Germline CDR1 reads DFQATT; CDR2 reads SNEGSKA (reference sequence). The CDR3 loop is CSVNRDGGRNEQFF. In nucleotides, the CDR3 is TGCAGTGTTAACCGAGACGGGGGGAGGAATGAGCAGTTCTTC.

The rearrangement joins TRBV5-1 to TRBJ2-1; D is undetermined. The CDR3 runs 11 residues. V was cut by 0 bases and J by 14 bases, with 9 bases left in between. Germline CDR1 reads SGHRS; CDR2 reads YFSETQ. CDR3 bases: TGCGCCAGCAGCTTGGAGACACGGAAGTTCTTC. It is translated as CASSLETRKFF.

This chain joins TRBV6-2 or TRBV6-3 and TRBJ2-1, with D maybe TRBD1 (6 bases). Trimming pared 6 bases from V and 10 bases from J, leaving 10 bases between. The germline V gene encodes CDR1 MNHEY and CDR2 SVGEGT. The CDR3 length is 11 residues. This CDR3 is CASRRTDEQFF. The CDR3 region has the DNA TGTGCCAGCAGACGGACAGACGAGCAGTTCTTC.

The chain joins TRBV30 to TRBJ2-7; D unclear. The CDR3 contains 12 residues. Germline-derived CDR1 and CDR2 are GTSNPN and SVGIG (reference sequence). Trimming cost V 2 bases and J 0 bases, with 5 bases left between them. CDR3: CAWSKISYEQYF. CDR3 sequence (DNA): TGTGCCTGGAGTAAGATCTCCTACGAGCAGTACTTC. Full variable domain (rest looked up from reference TRBV30 and TRBJ2-7): SQTIHQWPATLVQPVGSPLSLECTVEGTSNPNLYWYRQAAGRGLQLLFYSVGIGQISSEVPQNLSASRPQDRQFILSSKKLLLSDSGFYLCAWSKISYEQYFGPGTRLTVT.

CDR3 sequence: CASTGMGETDTQYF. The CDR3 nucleotides are TGTGCCAGCACCGGGATGGGGGAAACAGATACGCAGTATTTT. The chain recombines TRBV6-2 or TRBV6-3 with TRBJ2-3; D tentatively fits TRBD1 or TRBD2 (5 bases each). V lost 7 bases to trimming and J lost 3 bases, with 14 bases between them. Germline CDR1 and CDR2: MNHEY and SVGEGT. This CDR3 comprises 14 residues.

The V and J genes are TRBV29-1 and TRBJ2-1, with 9 bases aligning to TRBD2. The J segment lost 8 bases and the V segment lost 6 bases, leaving 5 bases of the junction unmatched. The CDR3 is made up of 12 amino acids. The V gene's germline CDR1 is SQVTM and CDR2 ANQGSEA. The CDR3 sequence is CSVTGTSYEQFF. CDR3 nucleotides: TGCAGCGTGACCGGGACTAGCTATGAGCAGTTCTTC.

V gene TRBV29-1 combines with J gene TRBJ1-2; D is possibly TRBD1 (6 bases). The V and J ends lost 5 bases and 4 bases respectively, with 11 bases between them. The CDR3 has 12 residues. In germline, CDR1 is SQVTM, CDR2 ANQGSEA. The CDR3 sequence: CSVLRGAYGYTF. CDR3 coding DNA: TGCAGCGTTCTAAGGGGGGCCTATGGCTACACCTTC.

V gene TRBV29-1 combines with J gene TRBJ1-1, with D possibly being TRBD1 (5 bases). The CDR3 covers 12 residues. Germline values: CDR1 SQVTM, CDR2 ANQGSEA. The V end was cut by 8 bases, the J end by 1 base, with 11 bases between. The CDR3 coding sequence is TGCAGCTGCGGCAGGGAGAACACTGAAGCTTTCTTT. Protein sequence: CSCGRENTEAFF.

The rearrangement joins TRBV28 to TRBJ2-5, with a weak D call TRBD2 (5 bases). The CDR3 is 12 residues long. CDR1 and CDR2 (germline): MDHEN, SYDVKM. Trimming shortened V by 8 bases and J by 11 bases, and 18 bases separated the two germline ends. CDR3 sequence reads: CASGPQAGVQYF. The CDR3 coding sequence is TGTGCCAGCGGTCCCCAGGCCGGGGTTCAGTACTTC. The variable domain in full, with the rest retrieved from reference TRBV28 and TRBJ2-5, is DVKVTQSSRYLVKRTGEKVFLECVQDMDHENMFWYRQDPGLGLRLIYFSYDVKMKEKGDIPEGYSVSREKKERFSLILESASTNQTSMYLCASGPQAGVQYFGPGTRLLVL.

The gene calls are TRBV20-1 and TRBJ1-2; perhaps TRBD1 as D (6 bases). The CDR3 sequence is 13 residues long. Germline-derived CDR1 and CDR2 are DFQATT and SNEGSKA (reference sequence). The V end lost 6 bases, the J end lost 6 bases, and 17 bases lay between the germline ends. CDR3 residues: CSASNRVGDGYTF. The DNA of the CDR3 is TGCAGTGCCTCGAACAGGGTCGGGGATGGCTACACCTTC.

This CDR3 reads CASSTGTLSYNEQFF. The DNA for the CDR3 is TGTGCCAGCAGCACCGGGACTCTCTCCTACAATGAGCAGTTCTTC. This rearrangement joins TRBV13 to TRBJ2-1; weak D call: TRBD2 (6 bases). The CDR3 contains 15 residues. CDR1 is PRHDT, CDR2 FYEKMQ, per germline (reference sequence). Trimming left V 5 bases short and J 0 bases short, with 11 bases between.

V and J are TRBV18 and TRBJ2-1, with D maybe TRBD2 (5 bases). V was shortened by 2 bases and J by 6 bases, with 14 bases between the two germline ends. Germline V CDR1 and CDR2: KGHSH, LQKENI. The CDR3 sequence is 15 residues long. Here the CDR3 DNA reads TGTGCCAGCTCACCAAGGGTAGAGGGTAGCAATGAGCAGTTCTTC. Amino acid sequence: CASSPRVEGSNEQFF.

The chain carries TRBV10-3 and TRBJ1-5; the D gene is possibly TRBD1 (6 bases). The CDR3 has 14 residues. Germline loops: CDR1 ENHRY, CDR2 SYGVKD. The ends were cut back, 3 bases at V and 5 bases at J, with 11 bases in the middle. CDR3 in DNA: TGTGCCATCAGTGAAGGGGGGGGTGATCAGCCCCAGCATTTT. Translation: CAISEGGGDQPQHF.

The chain has TRBV30 and TRBJ1-2, with 9 nucleotides matching TRBD1. V lost 2 bases and J lost 6; bases outside the gene matches: 4. CDR3 length: 13 amino acids. Germline CDR1 and CDR2: GTSNPN and SVGIG (reference sequence). The CDR3 is CAWSRGQGNGYTF. The DNA of the CDR3 is TGTGCCTGGAGTAGGGGACAGGGAAATGGCTACACCTTC.

The chain recombines TRBV20-1 with TRBJ1-1; TRBD1 matches at 10 bases. The junction had 10 bases not matched to a gene; V was cut back by 4 bases and J by 5 bases. CDR3 length: 15 residues. Germline CDR1 DFQATT, CDR2 SNEGSKA (reference sequence). The CDR3: CSANPPGQGRTEAFF. The DNA of the CDR3 is TGCAGTGCTAACCCACCGGGACAGGGGCGGACTGAAGCTTTCTTT.

The chain links TRBV2 to TRBJ2-7; 9 bases agree with TRBD2. There are 15 residues in the CDR3. The V gene end was trimmed by 3 bases and the J gene end by 7 bases; junction bases not matched to a gene: 10. Germline loops: CDR1 SNHLY, CDR2 FYNNEI. The CDR3 coding sequence is TGTGCCAGCAGTGAGGGACTAGCCGGCGTTGGAGAGCAGTACTTC. Protein sequence: CASSEGLAGVGEQYF.

The chain is built from TRBV29-1 and TRBJ2-3; D is undetermined. The CDR3 runs 15 residues. Looked up from germline, CDR1 is SQVTM and CDR2 is ANQGSEA. V was clipped by 1 base and J by 0 bases, with 11 bases between them. The CDR3 sequence: CSVEVWGTSTDTQYF. Here the CDR3 DNA reads TGCAGCGTTGAAGTTTGGGGTACGAGCACAGATACGCAGTATTTT.

The gene calls are TRBV4-1 and TRBJ2-7, with D possibly matching TRBD2 (5 bases). This CDR3 comprises 13 residues. Germline CDR1 reads MGHRA; CDR2 reads YSYEKL. V lost 4 bases, J lost 3 bases, and 10 bases lay in between. The CDR3 DNA reads as TGCGCCAGCAGCCGAACCGGGGACTACGAGCAGTACTTC. Protein: CASSRTGDYEQYF.

The chain combines TRBV7-9 with TRBJ1-6, with D perhaps matching TRBD1 (5 bases). This CDR3 comprises 15 residues. V lost 5 bases and J 10 bases, leaving 18 bases between the germline ends. Germline V gives CDR1 SEHNR, CDR2 FQNEAQ (reference sequence). The CDR3 region is CASSEGLQPGSPLHF. The CDR3 DNA sequence: TGTGCCAGCAGCGAGGGACTCCAACCGGGATCACCCCTCCACTTT.

The chain uses TRBV5-1 and TRBJ2-3; D ambiguous. CDR1 is SGHRS, CDR2 YFSETQ, per germline. Trimming took off 1 base at V and 0 bases at J, with 12 bases between the two ends. The CDR3 extends over 16 amino acids. The DNA of the CDR3 is TGCGCCAGCAGCTTGATGACTGTCTCTAGCACAGATACGCAGTATTTT. This translates into CASSLMTVSSTDTQYF.

The rearrangement links TRBV27 to TRBJ1-6; D gene uncertain. CDR1 MNHEY and CDR2 SMNVEV come from the germline V gene (reference sequence). V was pared by 9 bases and J by 0 bases, with 9 bases between. The CDR3 runs to 14 residues. Here the CDR3 DNA reads TGTGCCAGGGGATGCAGCTCCTATAATTCACCCCTCCACTTT. It specifies CARGCSSYNSPLHF.

The rearrangement joins TRBV20-1 to TRBJ1-2, with D possibly matching TRBD1 (5 bases). V was pared by 3 bases and J by 2 bases, with 16 bases between. The CDR3 extends over 15 amino acids. CDR1 is DFQATT and CDR2 is SNEGSKA in the germline V gene (reference sequence). CDR3 protein: CSASPPEGTNYGYTF. CDR3 coding DNA: TGCAGTGCTAGTCCCCCTGAGGGGACCAACTATGGCTACACCTTC.

The chain has TRBV6-5 and TRBJ2-7, with D perhaps matching TRBD1 (5 bases). Germline V gives CDR1 MNHEY, CDR2 SVGAGI. Trimming shortened V by 2 bases and J by 7 bases, and 12 bases separated the two germline ends. The CDR3 extends over 13 amino acids. This CDR3 reads CASSYSRAGEQYF. For the CDR3, the DNA is TGTGCCAGCAGTTACAGCAGGGCTGGGGAGCAGTACTTC.

V is TRBV2 and J is TRBJ1-4, with no clear D. Germline lookup yields CDR1 SNHLY and CDR2 FYNNEI. The CDR3 has 14 residues. Deletions cut 6 bases from V and 0 bases from J, with 8 bases between. CDR3 nucleotide sequence: TGTGCCAGCAGGCACCAGCCAACTAATGAAAAACTGTTTTTT. It translates to CASRHQPTNEKLFF.

The chain links TRBV2 to TRBJ2-3, with D perhaps TRBD1 (5 bases). The V and J ends lost 1 base and 3 bases respectively, with 14 bases between them. The CDR3 loop spans 16 amino acids. CDR1 and CDR2 (germline): SNHLY, FYNNEI. CDR3 amino acids: CASSEGVRASTDTQYF. CDR3 nucleotide sequence: TGTGCCAGCAGTGAAGGTGTCAGGGCGTCGACAGATACGCAGTATTTT.

V and J are TRBV5-1 and TRBJ1-1; no firm D call. The CDR3 covers 15 residues. Germline values: CDR1 SGHRS, CDR2 YFSETQ. Trimming took 0 bases from V and 7 from J, leaving 16 bases between them. In DNA, the CDR3 is TGCGCCAGCAGCTTGGCCCTAGGGTCGGGCCGTGAAGCTTTCTTT. It is translated as CASSLALGSGREAFF. Complete variable domain (other parts from reference TRBV5-1 and TRBJ1-1): KAGVTQTPRYLIKTRGQQVTLSCSPISGHRSVSWYQQTPGQGLQFLFEYFSETQRNKGNFPGRFSGRQFSNSRSEMNVSTLELGDSALYLCASSLALGSGREAFFGQGTRLTVV.

V gene TRBV29-1 combines with J gene TRBJ1-2, with 9 nucleotides matching TRBD1. V was clipped by 2 bases and J by 4 bases; unmatched bases: 8. The V gene's germline CDR1 is SQVTM and CDR2 ANQGSEA. The CDR3 sequence is 15 residues long. The CDR3 is CSVESLGTGTYGYTF. The CDR3 nucleotides are TGCAGCGTTGAAAGTCTTGGGACAGGGACCTATGGCTACACCTTC.

This chain links TRBV29-1 with TRBJ2-1; tentative D call: TRBD2 (7 bases). The V gene's germline CDR1 is SQVTM and CDR2 ANQGSEA. The CDR3 is 15 amino acids. The V end was cut by 1 base, the J end by 0 bases, with 10 bases between. CDR3 coding DNA: TGCAGCGTTGAAGTGGGAGGGGGCTCCTACAATGAGCAGTTCTTC. The encoded protein is CSVEVGGGSYNEQFF.